Below, 8 T cell receptor beta chains from the same sample are listed, as sequenced in a study of blood T cells in healthy people across ages. Then a second PCR, running about 7 to 11 cycles, was carried out with a sample-barcoded 5' primer and a J-beta primer mix. TCRdb processed the 5' RACE reads anew with MiXCR; each CDR3 protein has one entry. This table holds about 1.5 million distinct CDR3 sequences, approximately 42% found once. The specimen sequenced was blood. The receptors come from a woman between 18 and 29 years old in good health.

In this sample, this clonotype turned up a few times. The rearrangement links TRBV3-1 to TRBJ2-3, with 11 nucleotides matching TRBD2. The CDR3 is 15 amino acids. Germline V gene lookup returns CDR1 LGHDT and CDR2 YNNKEL (reference sequence). J lost 7 bases, V lost 2 bases, and 5 bases had no gene match. The CDR3 nucleotides are TGTGCCAGCAGCCAACAGACTAGCGGGGCCCATACGCAGTATTTT. It yields the protein CASSQQTSGAHTQYF.

The gene calls are TRBV25-1 and TRBJ2-3, with D perhaps matching TRBD2 (5 bases). Between the trimmed V and J ends, which lost 3 bases and 3 bases, there was a span of 13 bases. The CDR3 length is 15 residues. Germline CDR1 MGHDK, CDR2 SYGVNS. CDR3 in DNA: TGTGCCAGCAGTGATTTTACTAGGTCGACAGATACGCAGTATTTT. As protein: CASSDFTRSTDTQYF.

This clonotype was seen a handful of times. This chain uses TRBV19 with TRBJ2-1, with D possibly called TRBD1 or TRBD2 (5 bases each). Per germline, CDR1 LNHDA and CDR2 SQIVND (reference sequence). The CDR3 is made up of 13 amino acids. V lost 3 bases to trimming and J lost 3 bases, with 6 bases between them. CDR3: CASSMGVYNEQFF. The CDR3 region has the DNA TGTGCCAGTAGTATGGGGGTCTACAATGAGCAGTTCTTC.

V gene TRBV29-1 combines with J gene TRBJ2-3; weak D call: TRBD1 (6 bases). The germline CDR1 and CDR2 sequences are SQVTM and ANQGSEA. The CDR3 has 13 amino acids. Trimming took 0 bases from V and 4 from J, leaving 8 bases between them. The CDR3 nucleotides are TGCAGCGTTGAAGAGACAGGAGCAGATACGCAGTATTTT. This encodes CSVEETGADTQYF.

This chain uses TRBV5-1 with TRBJ2-5; TRBD1 aligns across 11 bases. The V and J ends lost 4 bases and 11 bases, in that order; junction bases with no gene match: 16. Looked up from germline, CDR1 is SGHRS and CDR2 is YFSETQ. This CDR3 contains 16 residues. The CDR3 DNA follows: TGCGCCAGCAGCCCCAAAGGACAGGGGGCCGGCAATGAGCAGTACTTC. It codes for CASSPKGQGAGNEQYF.

This rearrangement joins TRBV7-2 to TRBJ2-1, with D possibly TRBD1 on 5 matching bases. The V and J ends lost 5 bases and 9 bases respectively, with 11 bases between them. Germline V gene data show CDR1 as SGHTA and CDR2 as FQGNSA. The CDR3 is 12 residues long. The CDR3 DNA sequence: TGTGCCAGCAGCCAACGACAGTTTGAGCAGTTCTTC. Protein: CASSQRQFEQFF.

The J gene is TRBJ2-7, the V gene TRBV20-1; D is uncertain. Trimming removed 7 bases from V and 1 base from J, with 14 bases in between. Germline V gives CDR1 DFQATT, CDR2 SNEGSKA (reference sequence). The CDR3 is 13 residues long. The CDR3 DNA sequence: TGCAGTGTAAATTCAGCCCCATCCTACGAGCAGTACTTC. As protein: CSVNSAPSYEQYF.

This chain connects TRBV25-1 to TRBJ2-5; D unresolved. CDR1 and CDR2 (germline): MGHDK, SYGVNS. Trimming pared 3 bases from V and 3 bases from J, leaving 11 bases between. The CDR3 is 14 residues long. The CDR3 nucleotides read TGTGCCAGCAGTGATGTTCCAGAAAAAGAGACCCAGTACTTC. It codes for CASSDVPEKETQYF.